The 23 T cell receptor beta chains reported below all come from one sample, sequenced in a study of cytomegalovirus exposure and HLA in healthy donors. Sequencing used immunoSEQ multiplex PCR; TCRdb keeps in-frame clones, though not all of them. The sample lists around 300,000 clones, roughly 90% occurring once. Sequenced material: PBMCs. These receptors were taken from a woman aged 18-30 years in good health and CMV-seronegative.

The rearrangement uses TRBV15 and TRBJ1-5, with TRBD1 matching 12 bases. The germline V gene has CDR1 LNHNV and CDR2 YYDKDF (reference sequence). J lost 6 bases, V lost 1 base, and 4 bases had no gene match. The CDR3 is 16 amino acids. CDR3 sequence reads: CATSRGDRGRFQPQHF. The CDR3 coding sequence is TGTGCCACCAGCAGAGGGGACAGGGGGCGATTTCAGCCCCAGCATTTT.

The count of this clone is one. The rearrangement joins TRBV15 to TRBJ2-4; 10 positions match TRBD2. The CDR3 is 19 amino acids. Trimming took 3 bases from V and 1 from J; bases not matched to a gene: 12. Germline lookup yields CDR1 LNHNV and CDR2 YYDKDF (reference sequence). For the CDR3, the DNA is TGTGCCACCAGCAGTATAGCGGGGGGCGGGAGGGCGGCCAAAAACATTCAGTACTTC. The encoded protein is CATSSIAGGGRAAKNIQYF.

This chain links TRBV15 with TRBJ2-1, with D possibly matching TRBD2 (5 bases). The CDR3 contains 14 residues. Per the germline V gene, CDR1 is LNHNV and CDR2 is YYDKDF (reference sequence). Trimming took off 9 bases at V and 3 bases at J, with 15 bases between the two ends. This CDR3 is CATKEAGRYNEQFF. The CDR3 nucleotides read TGTGCCACGAAGGAGGCGGGCCGCTACAATGAGCAGTTCTTC.

This chain connects TRBV5-1 to TRBJ1-1; D possibly corresponds to TRBD1 (6 bases). V was cut by 0 bases and J by 4 bases, with 10 bases left in between. The CDR3 is made up of 14 amino acids. The germline CDR1 and CDR2 sequences are SGHRS and YFSETQ. In nucleotides, the CDR3 is TGCGCCAGCAGCTTGGTAACAGGGACCACTGAAGCTTTCTTT. It translates to CASSLVTGTTEAFF. The whole variable domain, filled in from reference TRBV5-1 and TRBJ1-1, reads KAGVTQTPRYLIKTRGQQVTLSCSPISGHRSVSWYQQTPGQGLQFLFEYFSETQRNKGNFPGRFSGRQFSNSRSEMNVSTLELGDSALYLCASSLVTGTTEAFFGQGTRLTVV.

This clone was picked up one time. V and J are TRBV18 and TRBJ2-3, with TRBD2 matching 11 bases. The CDR3 has 16 amino acids. V shed 6 bases, J shed 0 bases, and the junction held 5 bases outside the gene matches. CDR1 KGHSH and CDR2 LQKENI come from the germline V gene. The CDR3 DNA is TGTGCCAGCTCGAAACGGACTAGCGGGAGCACAGATACGCAGTATTTT. Translated: CASSKRTSGSTDTQYF.

V and J are TRBV20-1 and TRBJ2-1; D is uncertain. The CDR3 has 11 residues. The germline gives CDR1 DFQATT, CDR2 SNEGSKA (reference sequence). V shed 5 bases and J shed 6 bases, with 8 bases lying between them. CDR3 bases: TGCAGTGCTGACACCGGCAATGAGCAGTTCTTC. Translated: CSADTGNEQFF.

This chain links TRBV14 with TRBJ2-3; 8 bases are a match to TRBD2. The CDR3 length is 10 residues. The junction had 4 bases not matched to a gene; V was cut back by 9 bases and J by 11 bases. Germline V CDR1 and CDR2: SGHDN, FVKESK. CDR3 sequence: CARNLAGQYF. The CDR3 coding sequence is TGTGCCAGAAATCTAGCGGGGCAGTATTTT.

The chain combines TRBV7-2 with TRBJ2-7; D not resolved. CDR3 size: 16 residues. With 0 bases removed from V and 2 bases from J, the gap between germline ends came to 14 bases. The germline CDR1 and CDR2 sequences are SGHTA and FQGNSA. CDR3 DNA: TGTGCCAGCAGCTTAGCGTTGGCAGTGGTAACCTACGAGCAGTACTTC. This translates into CASSLALAVVTYEQYF. Supplemented by reference TRBV7-2 and TRBJ2-7, the full variable domain reads GAGVSQSPSNKVTEKGKDVELRCDPISGHTALYWYRQSLGQGLEFLIYFQGNSAPDKSGLPSDRFSAERTGGSVSTLTIQRTQQEDSAVYLCASSLALAVVTYEQYFGPGTRLTVT.

This chain connects TRBV28 to TRBJ2-7; no definite D call. The CDR3 is made up of 15 amino acids. V was shortened by 1 base and J by 13 bases, with 23 bases between the two germline ends. Germline CDR1 is MDHEN and CDR2 is SYDVKM. As DNA, the CDR3 is TGTGCCAGCAGTTTATCTGACTTAAGAGCGACGGATAATTACTTC. As protein: CASSLSDLRATDNYF.

CDR3 in DNA: TGTGCCAGCCACTTAGACAGGGTTCGGACTGAAGCTTTCTTT. Its translation is CASHLDRVRTEAFF. The V call is TRBV6-1, the J call TRBJ1-1, with 7 bases fitting TRBD1. CDR3 length: 14 residues. Germline CDR1 and CDR2: MNHNS and SASEGT. Unmatched junction bases numbered 11, after V lost 8 bases and J lost 5 bases.

The chain is built from TRBV19 and TRBJ2-1, with D tentatively TRBD2 (6 bases). Germline loops: CDR1 LNHDA, CDR2 SQIVND (reference sequence). This CDR3 comprises 13 residues. Trimming pared 5 bases from V and 8 bases from J, leaving 13 bases between. CDR3 region: CASSGWEVDEQFF. The CDR3, as DNA: TGTGCCAGTAGTGGTTGGGAGGTCGATGAGCAGTTCTTC.

The V and J genes are TRBV2 and TRBJ1-5; a weak D match, TRBD1 (6 bases). There are 14 residues in the CDR3. Per germline, CDR1 SNHLY and CDR2 FYNNEI. V was clipped by 8 bases and J by 0 bases, with 11 bases between them. CDR3 DNA: TGTGCCAGCGGACAGCCTTATAGCAATCAGCCCCAGCATTTT. Protein sequence: CASGQPYSNQPQHF.

The chain recombines TRBV28 with TRBJ2-7; possible D gene TRBD2, 6 bases. The CDR3 sequence is 12 residues long. V was trimmed by 5 bases and J by 3 bases, leaving 8 bases between them. Germline V CDR1 and CDR2: MDHEN, SYDVKM. CDR3 nucleotides: TGTGCCAGCAGTCCGACTAGCTACGAGCAGTACTTC. Protein product: CASSPTSYEQYF.

The V and J genes are TRBV7-7 and TRBJ1-5, with a weak D call TRBD1 (6 bases). CDR1 SSHAT and CDR2 FNYEAQ come from the germline V gene (reference sequence). V gave up 4 bases and J gave up 5 bases, with 15 bases separating them. This CDR3 spans 15 amino acids. The CDR3 DNA reads as TGTGCCAGCAGCTCCGCCGGGAACAGGGATCAGCCCCAGCATTTT. This gives the protein CASSSAGNRDQPQHF.

CDR3 nucleotide sequence: TGTGCCAGCAGTGTGACGGGTGGGTATGGCTACACCTTC. Protein: CASSVTGGYGYTF. The rearrangement links TRBV28 to TRBJ1-2; D remains ambiguous. V lost 5 bases, J lost 5 bases, and 12 bases lay in between. CDR3 length equals 13 residues. The germline CDR1 and CDR2 sequences are MDHEN and SYDVKM.

This rearrangement joins TRBV9 to TRBJ2-3; 10 bases match TRBD1. V lost 1 base and J lost 4; bases outside the gene matches: 9. The CDR3 length is 17 residues. Per germline, CDR1 SGDLS and CDR2 YYNGEE. CDR3 DNA sequence: TGTGCCAGCAGCGTACGAGGTGAGACAGGGGGCGCAGATACGCAGTATTTT. Residues: CASSVRGETGGADTQYF. Looking up the rest from reference TRBV9 and TRBJ2-3 gives the full variable domain: DSGVTQTPKHLITATGQRVTLRCSPRSGDLSVYWYQQSLDQGLQFLIQYYNGEERAKGNILERFSAQQFPDLHSELNLSSLELGDSALYFCASSVRGETGGADTQYFGPGTRLTVL.

The rearrangement uses TRBV7-2 and TRBJ2-5; D not resolved. V lost 11 bases and J lost 5, with 9 bases in between. Germline assignment: CDR1 SGHTA and CDR2 FQGNSA. The CDR3 has 10 amino acids. For the CDR3, the DNA is TGTGCCTCTTCGAGGGAGACCCAGTACTTC. The encoded protein is CASSRETQYF.

The chain recombines TRBV5-4 with TRBJ2-7; weak D call: TRBD2 (6 bases). Germline loops: CDR1 SGHNT, CDR2 YYREEE (reference sequence). V was cut by 5 bases and J by 5 bases, with 23 bases left in between. The CDR3 runs to 16 residues. In DNA, the CDR3 is TGTGCCAGCAGTCGTTATTGGACGGGACTGGAGAACGAGCAGTACTTC. Encoded protein: CASSRYWTGLENEQYF.

The rearrangement uses TRBV9 and TRBJ2-5; a weak D match, TRBD2 (5 bases). Trimming took 0 bases from V and 1 from J, leaving 13 bases between them. Germline-derived CDR1 and CDR2 are SGDLS and YYNGEE. The CDR3 runs 16 residues. The CDR3 DNA is TGTGCCAGCAGCGTAGTATCCCTAGCTCCCCAAGAGACCCAGTACTTC. The encoded protein is CASSVVSLAPQETQYF. Full variable domain (remainder filled in from reference TRBV9 and TRBJ2-5): DSGVTQTPKHLITATGQRVTLRCSPRSGDLSVYWYQQSLDQGLQFLIQYYNGEERAKGNILERFSAQQFPDLHSELNLSSLELGDSALYFCASSVVSLAPQETQYFGPGTRLLVL.

This clone was observed a handful of times. The rearrangement uses TRBV4-1 and TRBJ2-3; perhaps TRBD2 as D (5 bases). The germline V gene has CDR1 MGHRA and CDR2 YSYEKL. This CDR3 comprises 12 residues. V lost 4 bases and J 5 bases, leaving 7 bases between the germline ends. The CDR3 DNA reads as TGCGCCAGCAGCCCGGCGGGAGATACGCAGTATTTT. Encoded protein: CASSPAGDTQYF.

This clone was seen only a few times. V and J are TRBV29-1 and TRBJ1-4; a possible D gene is TRBD1 (5 bases). The germline gives CDR1 SQVTM, CDR2 ANQGSEA. The CDR3 spans 14 residues. The V gene lost 5 bases and the J gene lost 10 bases, with 20 bases spanning the gap. This chain's CDR3 is CSVIISAGQGKLFF. The CDR3 DNA reads as TGCAGCGTTATAATCTCCGCAGGGCAGGGAAAACTGTTTTTT.

The chain uses TRBV6-1 and TRBJ2-7; a weak D match, TRBD1 (5 bases). Germline loops: CDR1 MNHNS, CDR2 SASEGT. Trimming took off 4 bases at V and 3 bases at J, with 7 bases between the two ends. The CDR3 runs to 12 residues. CDR3 in amino acids: CASSVDSYEQYF. The CDR3 bases are TGTGCCAGCAGTGTTGACAGCTACGAGCAGTACTTC.

Details on this clone: At one of its ends the junction is not consistent with the germline gene, which may arise from a read error. V gene TRBV11-2 combines with J gene TRBJ2-7, with D maybe TRBD2 (6 bases). Germline CDR1 reads SGHAT; CDR2 reads FQNNGV. The CDR3 is made up of 14 amino acids. CDR3 amino acids: CASSSASGALRLDF. The CDR3 DNA reads as TGTGCCAGCAGCTCGGCTTCCGGGGCCCTCCGACTAGACTTC.